The T cell receptor (beta chain) under discussion was sequenced for a study of T-cell reconstitution after alpha-beta-depleted transplantation in children. This clonotype was counted many times. Its antigen is currently unknown. TCRbeta library construction was performed incorporating unique molecular identifiers. TCRdb analysed the PCR reads with MiXCR anew, one entry per CDR3 protein. The table has around 64,000 distinct CDR3 sequences, under 13% seen once. Unmatched junction bases numbered 8, after V lost 4 bases and J lost 3 bases. Germline CDR1 SGHKS, CDR2 YYEKEE (reference sequence). The CDR3 covers 16 residues. Broader study findings: Recipient T cells and thymic progenitors that survived gave rise to the high TCRbeta diversity observed at day 60 in some patients.

This receptor was identified in a boy younger than 18 with acute myeloid leukemia, due to receive a stem cell transplant. The gene calls are TRBV5-5 and TRBJ2-3; 10 nucleotides agree with TRBD2. This specimen was PBMCs, taken before TCRalphabeta/CD19-depleted stem cell transplant. This chain's CDR3 is CASSVGVSGRTDTQYF. The CDR3 region has the DNA TGTGCCAGCAGCGTAGGGGTTAGCGGGAGGACAGATACGCAGTATTTT.